The 30 T cell receptor beta chains listed next were all sequenced from one sample in a study of T cell responses to AZD1222 COVID-19 vaccine (dated by TCRdb to the early 2020s). Library prep was done by the immunoSEQ multiplex PCR assay. Entries here come from immuneACCESS through TCRdb and include only in-frame sequences with V and J called. Some clones fail to appear in such tables; in the studies checked, an unresolved V gene covers under half of the shortfall, and the cause of the remainder is unknown. This sample comprises about 90,000 clones, roughly 88% of them detected only once. 5.8% of the sample rests with the top ten. This specimen's time point label, per the study, means: baseline before first vaccination. The sequences come from peripheral blood, collected on day 0 of AZD1222 vaccination. These receptors were obtained from an adult in good health.

The chain employs TRBV29-1 and TRBJ2-1; 12 nucleotides line up with TRBD2. J lost 3 bases, V lost 7 bases, and 7 bases had no gene match. CDR3 length equals 15 residues. Germline values: CDR1 SQVTM, CDR2 ANQGSEA. The CDR3 is CSASRTSGNYNEQFF. The CDR3 DNA is TGCAGCGCCTCGCGGACTAGCGGGAACTACAATGAGCAGTTCTTC.

J is TRBJ1-1 and V is TRBV10-3; 9 nucleotides align to TRBD1. CDR1 is ENHRY, CDR2 SYGVKD, per germline. This CDR3 region has 14 residues. V shed 5 bases and J 1 base; nucleotides not matched to a gene: 2. CDR3: CAISRTGENTEAFF. DNA of the CDR3: TGTGCCATCAGTCGGACAGGGGAGAACACTGAAGCTTTCTTT.

The chain is built from TRBV19 and TRBJ2-3, with D maybe TRBD2 (5 bases). CDR1 is LNHDA, CDR2 SQIVND, per germline (reference sequence). CDR3 length: 14 amino acids. The V and J ends lost 3 bases and 3 bases respectively, with 10 bases between them. CDR3 loop: CASSISGWTDTQYF. In DNA form, the CDR3 reads TGTGCCAGTAGTATTTCGGGGTGGACAGATACGCAGTATTTT.

CDR3 nucleotide sequence: TGCGCCAGCAGCCCACTAACGACGGGATCCTCTGGAAACACCATATATTTT. Encoded protein: CASSPLTTGSSGNTIYF. The chain carries TRBV5-1 and TRBJ1-3; D unclear. Germline V gene data show CDR1 as SGHRS and CDR2 as YFSETQ. Trimming removed 4 bases from V and 0 bases from J, with 17 bases in between. The CDR3 is 17 residues long.

The rearrangement joins TRBV24-1 to TRBJ2-1; possibly TRBD1 or TRBD2 for D (5 bases each). The V gene's germline CDR1 is KGHDR and CDR2 SFDVKD. The CDR3 has 13 amino acids. V was clipped by 4 bases and J by 15 bases, with 18 bases between them. CDR3 DNA sequence: TGTGCCACCAGTGACTCCTTCGGGGACCAACGGTTCTTC. It codes for CATSDSFGDQRFF.

The chain couples TRBV12-3 or TRBV12-4 to TRBJ1-5; possibly TRBD1 for D (6 bases). Deletions cut 6 bases from V and 6 bases from J, with 12 bases between. The CDR3 is made up of 13 amino acids. In DNA, the CDR3 is TGTGCCAGCAGGTGGGGGGGCGGTCAGCCCCAGCATTTT. It codes for CASRWGGGQPQHF.

V is TRBV27 and J is TRBJ2-5, with D perhaps TRBD1 (6 bases). Germline CDR1 MNHEY, CDR2 SMNVEV (reference sequence). Between the trimmed V and J ends, which lost 9 bases and 3 bases, there was a span of 26 bases. This CDR3 spans 17 amino acids. The CDR3 region is CASRNGATGPWEETQYF. DNA of the CDR3: TGTGCCAGTAGAAATGGAGCAACAGGGCCTTGGGAAGAGACCCAGTACTTC.

V gene TRBV2 combines with J gene TRBJ2-1; 9 positions agree with TRBD1. Losses at the gene ends were 4 bases for V and 7 bases for J; bases not matched to a gene: 11. In germline, CDR1 is SNHLY, CDR2 FYNNEI. The CDR3 extends over 16 amino acids. CDR3 sequence reads: CASSGRGGTGRNEQFF. In DNA form, the CDR3 reads TGTGCCAGCAGTGGTAGAGGGGGGACAGGGCGGAATGAGCAGTTCTTC.

This clone was seen only once. V gene TRBV5-1 combines with J gene TRBJ2-3; 11 bases align to TRBD2. The CDR3 spans 15 residues. V shed 4 bases and J 4 bases; nucleotides not matched to a gene: 5. Germline V lookup: CDR1 SGHRS, CDR2 YFSETQ. The CDR3 region has the DNA TGCGCCAGCAGCGGTATACTAGCGGGAGCAGATACGCAGTATTTT. Translated, it gives CASSGILAGADTQYF. Full variable domain (outside the CDR3, taken from reference TRBV5-1 and TRBJ2-3): KAGVTQTPRYLIKTRGQQVTLSCSPISGHRSVSWYQQTPGQGLQFLFEYFSETQRNKGNFPGRFSGRQFSNSRSEMNVSTLELGDSALYLCASSGILAGADTQYFGPGTRLTVL.

This chain links TRBV14 with TRBJ2-3; D might be TRBD1 (6 bases). Germline lookup yields CDR1 SGHDN and CDR2 FVKESK. V was shortened by 2 bases and J by 2 bases, with 14 bases between the two germline ends. The CDR3 totals 16 residues. The CDR3 DNA follows: TGTGCCAGCAGCCAAACCCCAGGGGAGATCACAGATACGCAGTATTTT. Its protein is CASSQTPGEITDTQYF.

This chain joins TRBV2 and TRBJ1-2; D gene unclear. V gave up 7 bases and J gave up 2 bases, with 11 bases separating them. The CDR3 covers 13 residues. Germline loops: CDR1 SNHLY, CDR2 FYNNEI. CDR3 bases: TGTGCCAGCAAGCCGCTAAACAACTATGGCTACACCTTC. This codes for CASKPLNNYGYTF.

This rearrangement joins TRBV5-6 to TRBJ2-3; D tentatively fits TRBD1 or TRBD2 (5 bases each). Germline lookup yields CDR1 SGHDT and CDR2 YYEEEE. Trimming cost V 3 bases and J 3 bases, with 17 bases left between them. The CDR3 consists of 16 residues. CDR3 region: CASSSFRSGRTDTQYF. CDR3 sequence (DNA): TGTGCCAGCAGCTCGTTCCGGTCAGGGAGAACAGATACGCAGTATTTT.

The chain employs TRBV4-3 and TRBJ1-6; perhaps TRBD1 as D (6 bases). Germline V gives CDR1 LGHNA, CDR2 YSLEER. The V gene lost 0 bases and the J gene lost 10 bases, with 16 bases spanning the gap. The CDR3 totals 16 residues. The CDR3 nucleotides read TGCGCCAGCAGCCAAGACGGAACAGGGCTCTACTCACCCCTCCACTTT. This encodes CASSQDGTGLYSPLHF.

V gene TRBV7-9 combines with J gene TRBJ1-6; D is ambiguous. CDR3 length: 14 residues. V lost 5 bases and J 10 bases, leaving 15 bases between the germline ends. The V gene's germline CDR1 is SEHNR and CDR2 FQNEAQ (reference sequence). In DNA form, the CDR3 reads TGTGCCAGCAGCGATGGACGGATAGGATCACCCCTCCACTTT. This encodes CASSDGRIGSPLHF.

The chain recombines TRBV13 with TRBJ1-1; a possible D gene is TRBD1 (5 bases). V dropped 2 bases and J dropped 3 bases, with 16 bases sitting between them. The CDR3 covers 16 residues. Germline V CDR1 and CDR2: PRHDT, FYEKMQ (reference sequence). The CDR3 DNA is TGTGCCAGCAGCTTAATGGGGCGGGGAATCGACACTGAAGCTTTCTTT. It yields the protein CASSLMGRGIDTEAFF.

This clone was observed a single time. The rearrangement links TRBV7-9 to TRBJ1-6; D gene uncertain. The CDR3 totals 13 residues. Per germline, CDR1 SEHNR and CDR2 FQNEAQ (reference sequence). Deletions cut 2 bases from V and 10 bases from J, with 9 bases between. CDR3 coding DNA: TGTGCCAGCAGCTTAAAGGGATTCTCACCCCTCCACTTT. It codes for CASSLKGFSPLHF.

This rearrangement joins TRBV30 to TRBJ2-1, with D unclear. CDR3 length: 12 amino acids. Trimming removed 0 bases at V and 3 bases at J, with 3 bases between. Germline V gene sequence: CDR1 GTSNPN, CDR2 SVGIG (reference sequence). In nucleotides, the CDR3 is TGTGCCTGGAGTGTAGACTACAATGAGCAGTTCTTC. This codes for CAWSVDYNEQFF.

The chain recombines TRBV3-1 (or the pseudogene TRBV3-2) with TRBJ2-1; maybe TRBD2 (5 bases). CDR1 and CDR2 from the germline V gene are LGHDT and YNNKEL (reference sequence). CDR3 length: 18 amino acids. Trimming pared 0 bases from V and 2 bases from J, leaving 17 bases between. CDR3 DNA: TGTGCCAGCAGCCAAGAATCGGCGACTTCGGGAACCTACAATGAGCAGTTCTTC. The encoded protein is CASSQESATSGTYNEQFF.

The J gene is TRBJ2-4, the V gene TRBV7-2; D remains ambiguous. V was clipped by 6 bases and J by 3 bases, with 12 bases between them. Germline assignment: CDR1 SGHTA and CDR2 FQGNSA. The CDR3 extends over 14 amino acids. CDR3 residues: CASSQDGFKNIQYF. The DNA for the CDR3 is TGTGCCAGCAGTCAAGACGGATTCAAAAACATTCAGTACTTC. Supplemented by reference TRBV7-2 and TRBJ2-4, the full variable domain reads GAGVSQSPSNKVTEKGKDVELRCDPISGHTALYWYRQSLGQGLEFLIYFQGNSAPDKSGLPSDRFSAERTGGSVSTLTIQRTQQEDSAVYLCASSQDGFKNIQYFGAGTRLSVL.

The CDR3 DNA follows: TGTGCCAGCAGCTTATTTTCCCGGGACGTCGAGACCCAGTACTTC. It is translated as CASSLFSRDVETQYF. This chain connects TRBV7-8 to TRBJ2-5; TRBD1 or TRBD2 may be the D gene (5 bases each). CDR1 is SGHVS, CDR2 FQNEAQ, per germline. Trimming left V 2 bases short and J 5 bases short, with 15 bases between. CDR3 length: 15 amino acids. Full variable domain (missing parts from reference TRBV7-8 and TRBJ2-5): GAGVSQSPRYKVAKRGQDVALRCDPISGHVSLFWYQQALGQGPEFLTYFQNEAQLDKSGLPSDRFFAERPEGSVSTLKIQRTQQEDSAVYLCASSLFSRDVETQYFGPGTRLLVL.

The genes are TRBV11-2 and TRBJ2-7; TRBD2 matches at 10 bases. The V gene end was trimmed by 6 bases and the J gene end by 5 bases; junction bases not matched to a gene: 7. Looked up from germline, CDR1 is SGHAT and CDR2 is FQNNGV. The length of the CDR3 is 14 residues. CDR3 nucleotide sequence: TGTGCCAGCAGTGAGCGGGAGGGCCTGGACGAGCAGTACTTC. Translating gives CASSEREGLDEQYF.

The chain combines TRBV30 with TRBJ1-2, with D possibly TRBD1 on 6 matching bases. Germline V CDR1 and CDR2: GTSNPN, SVGIG (reference sequence). Trimming shortened V by 3 bases and J by 0 bases, and 8 bases separated the two germline ends. The CDR3 covers 13 residues. CDR3 sequence reads: CAWSGQSNYGYTF. CDR3 nucleotides: TGTGCCTGGAGCGGACAGTCTAACTATGGCTACACCTTC.

J is TRBJ2-1 and V is TRBV14, with a tentative D call TRBD2 (6 bases). Germline V gene data show CDR1 as SGHDN and CDR2 as FVKESK. There are 16 residues in the CDR3. V lost 0 bases to trimming and J lost 9 bases, with 18 bases between them. The CDR3 nucleotides are TGTGCCAGCAGCCAAGAAGTCGCGGGGCCCCTTGGTGAGCAGTTCTTC. It translates to CASSQEVAGPLGEQFF.

The V gene is TRBV5-1, the J gene TRBJ2-1, with TRBD2 matching 9 bases. This CDR3 comprises 16 residues. Germline values: CDR1 SGHRS, CDR2 YFSETQ. Unmatched junction bases numbered 8, after V lost 1 base and J lost 6 bases. The CDR3 bases are TGCGCCAGCAGCTTGAAGGCGGGAGGGCCAGCCAATGAGCAGTTCTTC. Its translation: CASSLKAGGPANEQFF.

The J gene is TRBJ2-1, the V gene TRBV7-2, with 12 nucleotides matching TRBD2. J lost 8 bases, V lost 1 base, and 6 bases had no gene match. Germline CDR1 and CDR2: SGHTA and FQGNSA. This CDR3 contains 16 residues. The CDR3: CASSLGLAGVIYEQFF. CDR3 coding DNA: TGTGCCAGCAGCTTAGGACTAGCGGGAGTGATCTATGAGCAGTTCTTC.

As regards this clone: This sample also contains other DNA sequences that code for the same CDR3. This chain uses TRBV15 with TRBJ2-3; D might be TRBD2 (6 bases). The CDR3 loop spans 14 amino acids. Trimming removed 3 bases from V and 0 bases from J, with 7 bases in between. Germline V gene data show CDR1 as LNHNV and CDR2 as YYDKDF (reference sequence). The CDR3 loop is CATSSGGSTDTQYF. The CDR3 nucleotides read TGTGCCACCAGCAGCGGGGGAAGCACAGATACGCAGTATTTT.

The chain links TRBV27 to TRBJ2-1, with TRBD2 matching over 11 bases. This CDR3 region has 16 residues. CDR1 and CDR2 (germline): MNHEY, SMNVEV (reference sequence). The V gene end was trimmed by 4 bases and the J gene end by 4 bases; junction bases not matched to a gene: 6. This CDR3 reads CASSWLAGGTYNEQFF. CDR3 in DNA: TGTGCCAGCAGTTGGTTAGCGGGAGGGACTTACAATGAGCAGTTCTTC.

This clone has only one observation. V gene TRBV9 combines with J gene TRBJ1-5; D is undetermined. The V and J ends lost 0 bases and 2 bases respectively, with 3 bases between them. This CDR3 spans 13 amino acids. Germline CDR1 is SGDLS and CDR2 is YYNGEE. Here the CDR3 DNA reads TGTGCCAGCAGCGTAGACGGCAATCAGCCCCAGCATTTT. It specifies CASSVDGNQPQHF.

This clone was found a few times. The chain combines TRBV21-1 with TRBJ1-4. TRBV21-1 is shown as a pseudogene. There are 13 residues in the CDR3. The CDR3: CASSSDGGEKLFF. The CDR3 nucleotides read TGTGCCAGCAGCTCAGACGGGGGGGAAAAACTGTTTTTT.

The rearrangement links TRBV2 to TRBJ2-2, with D tentatively TRBD1 (5 bases). There are 15 residues in the CDR3. V was clipped by 4 bases and J by 5 bases, with 14 bases between them. Germline CDR1 and CDR2: SNHLY and FYNNEI. CDR3 in DNA: TGTGCCAGCAGTGCCTCCAGGGCATTGACCGGGGAGCTGTTTTTT. This encodes CASSASRALTGELFF. Looking up the rest from reference TRBV2 and TRBJ2-2 gives the full variable domain: EPEVTQTPSHQVTQMGQEVILRCVPISNHLYFYWYRQILGQKVEFLVSFYNNEISEKSEIFDDQFSVERPDGSNFTLKIRSTKLEDSAMYFCASSASRALTGELFFGEGSRLTVL.